This entry features one T cell receptor (beta chain) sequence. The source of the sample is a study of OX40 agonist ivuxolimab in advanced cancers. Some clones are missing from TCRdb's copy, which holds only in-frame ones; the method was immunoSEQ multiplex PCR. The profile covers some 30,000 clones, with around 92% appearing a single time and roughly a third taken by the ten largest. The CDR3 sequence is 13 residues long. Trimming removed 3 bases from V and 2 bases from J, with 8 bases in between. Per germline, CDR1 LNHDA and CDR2 SQIVND (reference sequence). Material: CD4+ or CD8+ T cells sorted from blood, obtained in a trial of the OX40 agonist ivuxolimab. The chain is built from TRBV19 and TRBJ2-7; D is undetermined. The source is an adult with an advanced solid tumor such as melanoma, head and neck, liver or kidney cancer. As DNA, the CDR3 is TGTGCCAGTAGTATCCTGGGAACCTACGAGCAGTACTTC. It codes for CASSILGTYEQYF. Supplemented by reference TRBV19 and TRBJ2-7, the full variable domain reads DGGITQSPKYLFRKEGQNVTLSCEQNLNHDAMYWYRQDPGQGLRLIYYSQIVNDFQKGDIAEGYSVSREKKESFPLTVTSAQKNPTAFYLCASSILGTYEQYFGPGTRLTVT.